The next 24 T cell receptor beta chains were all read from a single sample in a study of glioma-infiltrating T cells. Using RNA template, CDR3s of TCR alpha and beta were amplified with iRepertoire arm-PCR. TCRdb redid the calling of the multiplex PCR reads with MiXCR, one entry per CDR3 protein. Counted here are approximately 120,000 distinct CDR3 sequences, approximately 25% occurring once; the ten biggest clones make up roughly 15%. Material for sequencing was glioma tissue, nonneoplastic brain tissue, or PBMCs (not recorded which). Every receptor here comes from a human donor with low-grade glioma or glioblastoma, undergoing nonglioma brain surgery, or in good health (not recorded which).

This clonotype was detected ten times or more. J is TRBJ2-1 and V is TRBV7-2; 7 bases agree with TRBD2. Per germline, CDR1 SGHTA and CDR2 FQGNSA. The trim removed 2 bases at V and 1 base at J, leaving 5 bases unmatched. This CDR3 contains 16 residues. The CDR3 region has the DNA TGTGCCAGCAGCTTATCTCCGGGAGGATCCTACAATGAGCAGTTCTTC. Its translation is CASSLSPGGSYNEQFF.

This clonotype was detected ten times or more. The CDR3 reads CASSSRGDYEQYF. The CDR3 bases are TGTGCCAGCAGCTCCCGAGGCGACTACGAGCAGTACTTC. The chain employs TRBV12-3 or TRBV12-4 and TRBJ2-7; D uncertain. V was clipped by 6 bases and J by 3 bases, with 12 bases between them. There are 13 residues in the CDR3.

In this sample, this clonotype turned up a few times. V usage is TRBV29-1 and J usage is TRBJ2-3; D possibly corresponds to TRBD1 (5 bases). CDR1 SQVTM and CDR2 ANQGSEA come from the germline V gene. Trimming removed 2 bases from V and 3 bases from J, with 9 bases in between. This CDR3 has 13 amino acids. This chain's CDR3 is CSVERQKTDTQYF. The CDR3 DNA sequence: TGCAGCGTTGAAAGACAGAAAACAGATACGCAGTATTTT.

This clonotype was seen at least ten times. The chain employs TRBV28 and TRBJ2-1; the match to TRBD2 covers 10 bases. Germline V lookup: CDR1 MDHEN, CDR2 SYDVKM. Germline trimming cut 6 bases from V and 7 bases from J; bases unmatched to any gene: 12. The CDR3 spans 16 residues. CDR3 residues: CASSHLAGETLNEQFF. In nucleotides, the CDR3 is TGTGCCAGCAGCCACCTAGCGGGAGAGACGTTGAATGAGCAGTTCTTC.

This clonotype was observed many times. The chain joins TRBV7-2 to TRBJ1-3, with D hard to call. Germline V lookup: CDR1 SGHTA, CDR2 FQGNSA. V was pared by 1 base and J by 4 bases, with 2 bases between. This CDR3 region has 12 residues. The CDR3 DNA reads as TGTGCCAGCAGCTTAGGAGGAAACACCATATATTTT. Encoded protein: CASSLGGNTIYF.

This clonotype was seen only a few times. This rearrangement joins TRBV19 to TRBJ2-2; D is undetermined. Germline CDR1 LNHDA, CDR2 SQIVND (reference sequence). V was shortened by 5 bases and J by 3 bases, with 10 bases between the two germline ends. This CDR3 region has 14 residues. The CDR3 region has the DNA TGTGCCAGTAGTGCGTCACGTGACACCGGGGAGCTGTTTTTT. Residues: CASSASRDTGELFF.

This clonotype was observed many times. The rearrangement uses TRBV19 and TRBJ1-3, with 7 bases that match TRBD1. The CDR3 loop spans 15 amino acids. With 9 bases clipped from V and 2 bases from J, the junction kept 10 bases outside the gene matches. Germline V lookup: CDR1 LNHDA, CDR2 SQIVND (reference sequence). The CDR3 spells CASTTGQSPGNTIYF. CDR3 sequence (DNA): TGTGCCAGCACCACGGGACAGTCCCCTGGAAACACCATATATTTT.

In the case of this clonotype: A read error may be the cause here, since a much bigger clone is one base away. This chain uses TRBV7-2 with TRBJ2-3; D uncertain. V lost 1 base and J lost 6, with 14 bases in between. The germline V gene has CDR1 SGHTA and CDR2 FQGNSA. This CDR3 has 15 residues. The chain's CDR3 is CASSLDGSSADTQYF. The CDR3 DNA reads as TGTGCCAGCAGCTTAGACGGGTCATCAGCGGATACGCAGTATTTT.

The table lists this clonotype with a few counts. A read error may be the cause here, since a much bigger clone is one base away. Here the CDR3 DNA reads TGTGCCGGCAGCCTCGGGACAGGTTTTTCGAACTATGGCTACACCTTC. Amino acid sequence: CAGSLGTGFSNYGYTF. This chain links TRBV3-1 with TRBJ1-2; 8 positions match TRBD1. CDR3 length: 16 amino acids. The V gene's germline CDR1 is LGHDT and CDR2 YNNKEL (reference sequence).

The chain's CDR3 is CASSQVGAGYGYTF. CDR3 coding DNA: TGCGCCAGCAGCCAGGTGGGAGCAGGCTATGGCTACACCTTC. This rearrangement joins TRBV4-1 to TRBJ1-2; D gene unclear. Trimming removed 3 bases at V and 4 bases at J, with 12 bases between. The CDR3 covers 14 residues. Germline V gives CDR1 MGHRA, CDR2 YSYEKL.

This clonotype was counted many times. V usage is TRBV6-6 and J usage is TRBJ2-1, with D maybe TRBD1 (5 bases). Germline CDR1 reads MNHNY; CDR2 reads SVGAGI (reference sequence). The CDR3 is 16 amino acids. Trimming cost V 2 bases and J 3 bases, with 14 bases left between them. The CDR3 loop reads CASSYTGQAHYNEQFF. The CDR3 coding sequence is TGTGCCAGCAGTTACACAGGCCAGGCTCACTACAATGAGCAGTTCTTC.

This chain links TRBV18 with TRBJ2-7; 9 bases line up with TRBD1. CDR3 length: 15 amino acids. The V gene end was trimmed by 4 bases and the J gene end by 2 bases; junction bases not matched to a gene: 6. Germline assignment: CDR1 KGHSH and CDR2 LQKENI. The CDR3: CASSLETGGPYEQYF. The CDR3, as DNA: TGTGCCAGCTCACTAGAGACAGGGGGACCCTACGAGCAGTACTTC.

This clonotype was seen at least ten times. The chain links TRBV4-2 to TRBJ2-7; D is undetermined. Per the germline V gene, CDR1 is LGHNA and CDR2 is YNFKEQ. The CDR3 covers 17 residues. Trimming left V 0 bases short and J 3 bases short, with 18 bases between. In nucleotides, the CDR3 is TGTGCCAGCAGCCAAGAGGTTGGGCCCCAAATTGACTACGAGCAGTACTTC. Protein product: CASSQEVGPQIDYEQYF.

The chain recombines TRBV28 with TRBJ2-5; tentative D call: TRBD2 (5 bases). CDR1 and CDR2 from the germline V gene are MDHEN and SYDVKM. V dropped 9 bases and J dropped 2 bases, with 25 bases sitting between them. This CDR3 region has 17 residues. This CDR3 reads CARSTKQGLKLQETQYF. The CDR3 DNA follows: TGTGCCAGGAGTACCAAACAAGGACTGAAGCTACAAGAGACCCAGTACTTC.

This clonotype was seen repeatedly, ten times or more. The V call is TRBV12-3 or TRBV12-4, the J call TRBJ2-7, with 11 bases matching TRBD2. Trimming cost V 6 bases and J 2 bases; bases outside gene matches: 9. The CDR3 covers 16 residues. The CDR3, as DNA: TGTGCCAGCAGCCCCGCCGGGACTAGCGGAACCTACGAGCAGTACTTC. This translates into CASSPAGTSGTYEQYF.

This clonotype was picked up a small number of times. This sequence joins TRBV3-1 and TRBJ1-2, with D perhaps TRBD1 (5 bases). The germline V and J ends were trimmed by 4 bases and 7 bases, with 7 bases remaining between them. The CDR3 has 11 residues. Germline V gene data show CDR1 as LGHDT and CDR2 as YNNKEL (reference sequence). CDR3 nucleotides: TGTGCCAGCAGCCTCGGGGCTGGCTACACCTTC. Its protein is CASSLGAGYTF. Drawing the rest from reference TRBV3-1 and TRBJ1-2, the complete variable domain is DTAVSQTPKYLVTQMGNDKSIKCEQNLGHDTMYWYKQDSKKFLKIMFSYNNKELIINETVPNRFSPKSPDKAHLNLHINSLELGDSAVYFCASSLGAGYTFGSGTRLTVV.

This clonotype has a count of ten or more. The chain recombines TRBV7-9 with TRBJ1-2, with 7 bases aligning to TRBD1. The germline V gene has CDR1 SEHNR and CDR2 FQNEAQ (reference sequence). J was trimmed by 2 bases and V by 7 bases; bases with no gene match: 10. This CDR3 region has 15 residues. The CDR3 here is CASTLQTGTNYGYTF. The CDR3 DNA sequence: TGTGCCAGCACCCTACAGACAGGGACGAACTATGGCTACACCTTC.

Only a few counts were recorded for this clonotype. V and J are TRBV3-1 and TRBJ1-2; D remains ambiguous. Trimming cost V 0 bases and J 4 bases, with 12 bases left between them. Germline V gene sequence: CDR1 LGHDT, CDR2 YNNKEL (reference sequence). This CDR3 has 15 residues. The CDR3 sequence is CASSQDWVGVYGYTF. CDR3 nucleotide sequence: TGTGCCAGCAGCCAAGATTGGGTAGGAGTCTATGGCTACACCTTC.

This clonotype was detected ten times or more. Written as DNA, the CDR3 is TGCAGCGTTGGCCCCGACTACAATGAGCAGTTCTTC. Translated: CSVGPDYNEQFF. This chain connects TRBV29-1 to TRBJ2-1; D is uncertain. Between the trimmed V and J ends, which lost 4 bases and 3 bases, there was a span of 7 bases. The CDR3 has 12 amino acids. Per germline, CDR1 SQVTM and CDR2 ANQGSEA.

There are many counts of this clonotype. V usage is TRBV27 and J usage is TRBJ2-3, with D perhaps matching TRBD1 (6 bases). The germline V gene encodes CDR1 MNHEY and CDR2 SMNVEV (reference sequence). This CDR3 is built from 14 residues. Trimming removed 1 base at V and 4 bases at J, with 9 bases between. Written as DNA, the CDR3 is TGTGCCAGCAGTTTATACAGGGCATCAGATACGCAGTATTTT. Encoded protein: CASSLYRASDTQYF.

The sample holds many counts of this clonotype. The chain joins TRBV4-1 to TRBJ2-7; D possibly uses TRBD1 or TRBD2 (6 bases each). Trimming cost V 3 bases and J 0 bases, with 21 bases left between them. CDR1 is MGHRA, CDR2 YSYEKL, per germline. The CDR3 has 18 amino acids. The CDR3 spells CASSHQGRAGQSSYEQYF. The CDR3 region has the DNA TGCGCCAGCAGCCACCAGGGGAGAGCGGGCCAGAGCTCCTACGAGCAGTACTTC.

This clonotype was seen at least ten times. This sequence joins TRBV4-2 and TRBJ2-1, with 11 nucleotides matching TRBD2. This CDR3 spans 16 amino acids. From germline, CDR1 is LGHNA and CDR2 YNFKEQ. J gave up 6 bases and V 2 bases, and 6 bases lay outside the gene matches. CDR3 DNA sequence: TGTGCCAGCAGCCAAAATGGACTAGCGGGCTTCAATGAGCAGTTCTTC. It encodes CASSQNGLAGFNEQFF.

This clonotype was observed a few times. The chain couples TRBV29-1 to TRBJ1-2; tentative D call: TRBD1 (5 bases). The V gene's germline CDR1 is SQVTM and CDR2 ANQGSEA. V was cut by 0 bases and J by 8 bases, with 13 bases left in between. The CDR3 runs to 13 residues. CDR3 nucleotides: TGCAGCGTTGAAGAGTACGGGGGAGTAGGCTACACCTTC. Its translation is CSVEEYGGVGYTF.

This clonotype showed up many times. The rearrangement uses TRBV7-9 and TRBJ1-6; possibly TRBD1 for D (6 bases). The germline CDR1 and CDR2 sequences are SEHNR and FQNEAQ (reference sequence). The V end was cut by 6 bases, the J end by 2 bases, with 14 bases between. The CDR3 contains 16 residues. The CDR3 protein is CASRPRGGAYNSPLHF. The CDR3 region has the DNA TGTGCCAGCAGGCCCCGGGGGGGCGCCTATAATTCACCCCTCCACTTT.